The 9 T cell receptor beta chains below come from one sample, sequenced in a study of cytomegalovirus exposure and HLA in healthy donors (dated by TCRdb to 2015 to 2018). Library method: the immunoSEQ multiplex PCR assay. For the multiplex PCR, a mixture combining 60 forward primers for TCR Vbeta segments and 13 reverse primers for TCR Jbeta segments was used. TCRdb took over this immuneACCESS table, retaining in-frame rearrangements with V and J assigned. Such tables are incomplete; in checked studies, under half of the missing clones stem from an unresolved V gene, and the remainder is unexplained. Within this sample are over 150,000 clones, with 77% of them counted one time only. The ten top clones hold around 3.4% of the sample. Material: PBMCs. The receptors stem from a woman aged 55-70 years in good health and CMV-seropositive.

The rearrangement uses TRBV27 and TRBJ2-2, with D possibly being TRBD2 (5 bases). V was pared by 7 bases and J by 6 bases, with 24 bases between. Germline CDR1 MNHEY, CDR2 SMNVEV (reference sequence). The CDR3 runs 17 residues. CDR3 sequence reads: CASTQRATTYTPGELFF. The CDR3 bases are TGTGCCAGCACTCAAAGAGCGACTACGTACACCCCCGGGGAGCTGTTTTTT.

The chain employs TRBV11-2 and TRBJ1-1; D remains unclear. Germline V gene lookup returns CDR1 SGHAT and CDR2 FQNNGV. V was pared by 5 bases and J by 5 bases, with 15 bases between. This CDR3 has 14 amino acids. Here the CDR3 reads CASSLRPRGTEAFF. The CDR3 DNA reads TGTGCCAGCAGCCTCCGACCTCGCGGGACTGAAGCTTTCTTT.

The chain is built from TRBV5-4 and TRBJ2-3; 11 bases are shared with TRBD2. V gave up 5 bases and J gave up 5 bases; unmatched junction bases: 7. The CDR3 is made up of 15 amino acids. Per germline, CDR1 SGHNT and CDR2 YYREEE (reference sequence). Here the CDR3 reads CASRPLAGGGDTQYF. CDR3 coding DNA: TGTGCCAGCAGGCCTCTAGCGGGAGGAGGAGATACGCAGTATTTT.

Details on this clone: An end of the junction differs from the germline gene, which may be a read error. The J gene is TRBJ2-3, the V gene TRBV28; 7 bases are a match to TRBD1. Germline V gives CDR1 MDHEN, CDR2 SYDVKM. CDR3 length equals 11 residues. This chain's CDR3 is CASSLRRDRHF. CDR3 nucleotides: TGTGCCAGCAGTTTACGAAGGGACAGACATTTT.

The chain carries TRBV6-5 and TRBJ2-5; 11 bases map to TRBD1. The J call may be faulty, since TRBJ2-7 better matches the DNA end. Germline assignment: CDR1 MNHEY and CDR2 SVGAGI. This CDR3 contains 14 residues. The CDR3 sequence is CASKRDRGIDEQYF. CDR3 DNA: TGTGCCAGCAAGCGGGACAGGGGGATTGACGAGCAGTACTTC.

J is TRBJ2-1 and V is TRBV7-4, with 7 bases that match TRBD2. This CDR3 comprises 15 residues. Germline lookup yields CDR1 SGHVT and CDR2 SQSDAQ. The trim removed 7 bases at V and 0 bases at J, leaving 6 bases unmatched. The CDR3 DNA reads TGTGCCAGCACCCGGGGAGGGAGCTCCTACAATGAGCAGTTCTTC. Its translation: CASTRGGSSYNEQFF. Filled out from reference TRBV7-4 and TRBJ2-1, the complete variable domain reads GAGVSQSPRYKVAKRGRDVALRCDSISGHVTLYWYRQTLGQGSEVLTYSQSDAQRDKSGRPSGRFSAERPERSVSTLKIQRTEQGDSAVYLCASTRGGSSYNEQFFGPGTRLTVL.

The rearrangement uses TRBV2 and TRBJ2-7, with 10 positions matching TRBD1. Per germline, CDR1 SNHLY and CDR2 FYNNEI. V was clipped by 4 bases and J by 2 bases; unmatched bases: 2. CDR3 size: 14 residues. CDR3 sequence reads: CASSAGTGAYEQYF. In DNA form, the CDR3 reads TGTGCCAGCAGTGCCGGGACAGGGGCCTACGAGCAGTACTTC.

The CDR3 sequence is CASRYRPGSGYTGELFF. CDR3 sequence (DNA): TGTGCCAGCAGGTACCGGCCGGGTAGTGGGTACACCGGGGAGCTGTTTTTT. V is TRBV7-2 and J is TRBJ2-2, with no clear D. V was trimmed by 6 bases and J by 3 bases, leaving 20 bases between them. Germline V gene data show CDR1 as SGHTA and CDR2 as FQGNSA. The length of the CDR3 is 17 residues.

The chain couples TRBV12-2 to TRBJ2-7; the table's D call TRBD1 went unverified against the DNA. TRBV12-2 is designated a pseudogene. This CDR3 comprises 15 residues. The CDR3 sequence is CASRLARGSGWEQYF. The CDR3 coding sequence is TGTGCAAGTCGCTTAGCCAGGGGATCGGGCTGGGAGCAGTACTTC.